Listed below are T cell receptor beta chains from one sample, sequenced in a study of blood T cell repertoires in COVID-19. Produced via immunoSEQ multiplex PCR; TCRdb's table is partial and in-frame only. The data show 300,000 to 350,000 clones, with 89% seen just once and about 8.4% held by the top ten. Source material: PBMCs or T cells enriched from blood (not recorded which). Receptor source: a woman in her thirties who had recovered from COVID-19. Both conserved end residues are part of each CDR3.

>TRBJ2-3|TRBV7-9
CASSLAQGALPSTDTQYF
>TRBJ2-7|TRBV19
CASSTSMTGGYEQYF
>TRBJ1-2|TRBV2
CASRRDNNYGYTF
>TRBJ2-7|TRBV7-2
CASSLGLGTYEQYF
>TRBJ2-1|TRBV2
CASSELGFGDNEQFF
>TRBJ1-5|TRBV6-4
CASSPEDGGNQPQHF
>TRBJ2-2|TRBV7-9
CASSWEVEAGELFF
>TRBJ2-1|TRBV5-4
CAGGTALADEQFF
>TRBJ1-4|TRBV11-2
CASRVPGLGEQEKLFF
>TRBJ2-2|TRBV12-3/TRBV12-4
CASTRGTGELFF
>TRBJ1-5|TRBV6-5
CASSYPQGSRFPQHF
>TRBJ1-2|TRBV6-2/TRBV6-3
CASSFDSVGGYTF
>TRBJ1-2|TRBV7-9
CASSLAGGHANYGYTF
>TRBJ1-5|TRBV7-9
CASSPGGYGNQPQHF
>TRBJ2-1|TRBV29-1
CSSRHPTYNEQFF
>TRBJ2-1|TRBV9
CASSVAGLAGASLQFF
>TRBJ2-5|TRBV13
CASSLEGGGQETQYF
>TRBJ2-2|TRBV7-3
CASTGQGNTGELFF
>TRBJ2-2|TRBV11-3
CASSFVGGIHTGELFF
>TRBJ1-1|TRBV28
CASSLTWGPRGTEAFF
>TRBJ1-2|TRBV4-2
CASSQDGSHGYTF
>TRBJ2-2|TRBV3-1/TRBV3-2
CASSQMTSTGELFF
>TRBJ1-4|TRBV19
CASLNRGLEEKLFF
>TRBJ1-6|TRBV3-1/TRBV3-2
CASSQELGVNSPLHF
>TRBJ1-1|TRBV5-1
CASRGGQGTEAFF
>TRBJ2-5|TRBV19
CASSISALRRVTQYF
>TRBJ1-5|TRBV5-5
CASGTRTGNQPQHF
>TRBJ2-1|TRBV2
CASSPGTGYNEQFF
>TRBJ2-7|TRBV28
CASSLRSEQYF
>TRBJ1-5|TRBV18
CASSPDLTGNSNQPQHF
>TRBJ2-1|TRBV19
CASNRDSSSYNEQFF
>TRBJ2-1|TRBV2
CASSESSGISHEQFF
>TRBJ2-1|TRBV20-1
CSASDPDEQFF
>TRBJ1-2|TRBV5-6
CASSFVTGGGYGYTF
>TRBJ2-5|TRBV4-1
CASSHLTGTRKTQYF
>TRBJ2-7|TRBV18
CASSPGTGGDEQYF
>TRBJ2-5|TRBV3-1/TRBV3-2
CASSRLAGETQYF
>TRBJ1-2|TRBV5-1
CASSLAYRAYGYTF
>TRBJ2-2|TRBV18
CASSYSGTSPSTGELFF
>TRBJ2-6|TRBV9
CASSAGGTAGANVLTF
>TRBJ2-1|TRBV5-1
CASSLAGGRNEQFF